These 16 T cell receptor beta chains share one sample of origin, sequenced in a study of blood T cell repertoires in COVID-19. Measured with immunoSEQ multiplex PCR; TCRdb has only the in-frame clones, and not every one. The sample carries tens of thousands of clones, around 80% recorded once. Material for sequencing was peripheral blood. Receptors originate from a man in his 60s with acute or convalescent COVID-19.

The chain joins TRBV19 to TRBJ1-1; D uncertain. CDR3 length: 13 residues. Germline lookup yields CDR1 LNHDA and CDR2 SQIVND (reference sequence). The V gene lost 4 bases and the J gene lost 4 bases, with 10 bases spanning the gap. CDR3 DNA sequence: TGTGCCAGTAGTACTTGGGGAGGCACTGAAGCTTTCTTT. Translating gives CASSTWGGTEAFF.

This rearrangement joins TRBV24-1 to TRBJ1-1, with D unresolved. From germline, CDR1 is KGHDR and CDR2 SFDVKD. Trimming stripped 4 bases from V and 1 base from J, with 3 bases between. The CDR3 covers 12 residues. CDR3 DNA sequence: TGTGCCACCAGTGACTGGAACACTGAAGCTTTCTTT. This gives the protein CATSDWNTEAFF.

CDR3 DNA sequence: TGTGCCAGTGAAGACAGGGGGCGCGGGTACGAGCAGTACTTC. As protein: CASEDRGRGYEQYF. V and J are TRBV19 and TRBJ2-7; 10 bases line up with TRBD1. The V and J ends lost 8 bases and 4 bases, in that order; junction bases with no gene match: 8. The CDR3 runs 14 residues. Per the germline V gene, CDR1 is LNHDA and CDR2 is SQIVND (reference sequence).

The rearrangement links TRBV6-6 to TRBJ1-1; TRBD1 matches at 7 bases. This CDR3 is built from 16 residues. V lost 2 bases to trimming and J lost 4 bases; unmatched junction nucleotides: 10. Germline lookup yields CDR1 MNHNY and CDR2 SVGAGI (reference sequence). DNA for the CDR3: TGTGCCAGCAGTTACCTCCAATACAGGGGAAGCACTGAAGCTTTCTTT. Its protein product is CASSYLQYRGSTEAFF.

The table lists this clone with a few counts. This chain joins TRBV27 and TRBJ2-7, with D possibly TRBD1 on 5 matching bases. Germline V CDR1 and CDR2: MNHEY, SMNVEV (reference sequence). The CDR3 runs to 12 residues. V dropped 5 bases and J dropped 4 bases, with 9 bases sitting between them. DNA of the CDR3: TGTGCCAGCAGTCAAAGGGGATACGAGCAGTACTTC. Its translation is CASSQRGYEQYF.

The chain employs TRBV6-2 or TRBV6-3 and TRBJ2-7; 9 nucleotides line up with TRBD1. The CDR3 has 16 residues. The germline V gene has CDR1 MNHEY and CDR2 SVGEGT. Trimming cost V 5 bases and J 0 bases; bases outside gene matches: 8. CDR3 sequence reads: CASSLTGGPSSYEQYF. The CDR3 DNA follows: TGTGCCAGCAGTCTGACAGGGGGACCAAGCTCCTACGAGCAGTACTTC.

The chain is built from TRBV7-9 and TRBJ2-2, with TRBD1 matching 8 bases. The CDR3 runs to 14 residues. The J segment lost 3 bases and the V segment lost 8 bases, leaving 5 bases of the junction unmatched. Per germline, CDR1 SEHNR and CDR2 FQNEAQ (reference sequence). The CDR3 nucleotides read TGTGCCAGCCCGGACAGGGATGACACCGGGGAGCTGTTTTTT. Its protein product is CASPDRDDTGELFF.

This clone showed up just a few times. The V call is TRBV6-1, the J call TRBJ1-3; D ambiguous. This CDR3 has 16 residues. The germline V gene encodes CDR1 MNHNS and CDR2 SASEGT. V lost 2 bases and J lost 4, with 15 bases in between. CDR3 region: CASSEKRTTGGNTIYF. The CDR3 bases are TGTGCCAGCAGTGAAAAGAGGACTACGGGAGGAAACACCATATATTTT.

The rearrangement links TRBV27 to TRBJ1-3; the match to TRBD1 covers 10 bases. Germline V CDR1 and CDR2: MNHEY, SMNVEV (reference sequence). The CDR3 runs 15 residues. J lost 6 bases, V lost 3 bases, and 5 bases had no gene match. In DNA form, the CDR3 reads TGTGCCAGCAGTTTTCGGGACAGGGGTGTAAACACCATATATTTT. Translation: CASSFRDRGVNTIYF.

The chain combines TRBV12-3 or TRBV12-4 with TRBJ1-1; a possible D gene is TRBD1 (5 bases). Trimming pared 3 bases from V and 6 bases from J, leaving 5 bases between. This CDR3 comprises 11 residues. CDR3 loop: CASSLGPEAFF. In DNA form, the CDR3 reads TGTGCCAGCAGTTTGGGGCCTGAAGCTTTCTTT.

This clone occurred a few times. The chain combines TRBV2 with TRBJ2-7; perhaps TRBD1 as D (5 bases). Deletions cut 6 bases from V and 3 bases from J, with 15 bases between. The CDR3 is made up of 14 amino acids. CDR1 SNHLY and CDR2 FYNNEI come from the germline V gene. In nucleotides, the CDR3 is TGTGCCAGCAGCCGACAGAGTAATCGCTACGAGCAGTACTTC. It yields the protein CASSRQSNRYEQYF. Full variable domain (outside the CDR3, taken from reference TRBV2 and TRBJ2-7): EPEVTQTPSHQVTQMGQEVILRCVPISNHLYFYWYRQILGQKVEFLVSFYNNEISEKSEIFDDQFSVERPDGSNFTLKIRSTKLEDSAMYFCASSRQSNRYEQYFGPGTRLTVT.

The V call is TRBV6-2 or TRBV6-3, the J call TRBJ1-1, with unresolved D. The CDR3 sequence is 13 residues long. The ends were cut back, 4 bases at V and 0 bases at J, with 6 bases in the middle. Germline CDR1 is MNHEY and CDR2 is SVGEGT. The CDR3 is CASSSGLNTEAFF. CDR3 DNA: TGTGCCAGCAGTTCCGGTCTGAACACTGAAGCTTTCTTT.

The chain combines TRBV5-6 with TRBJ2-3, with D tentatively TRBD1 (6 bases). CDR1 is SGHDT, CDR2 YYEEEE, per germline. The CDR3 length is 12 residues. Trimming left V 6 bases short and J 12 bases short, with 17 bases between. The CDR3 protein is CASTLGASHQYF. The DNA of the CDR3 is TGTGCCAGCACTCTGGGGGCTAGCCATCAGTATTTT. The whole variable domain, remainder taken from reference TRBV5-6 and TRBJ2-3, is DAGVTQSPTHLIKTRGQQVTLRCSPKSGHDTVSWYQQALGQGPQFIFQYYEEEERQRGNFPDRFSGHQFPNYSSELNVNALLLGDSALYLCASTLGASHQYFGPGTRLTVL.

V and J are TRBV3-1 (or the pseudogene TRBV3-2) and TRBJ2-1; TRBD1 matches at 8 bases. Germline V gene data show CDR1 as LGHDT and CDR2 as YNNKEL (reference sequence). The CDR3 covers 17 residues. The trim removed 7 bases at V and 8 bases at J, leaving 19 bases unmatched. As DNA, the CDR3 is TGTGCCAGCACTATCCTAAAGGGACAGGAGATACAATATGAGCAGTTCTTC. Residues: CASTILKGQEIQYEQFF.

The chain recombines TRBV20-1 with TRBJ2-3; possible D gene TRBD1, 5 bases. This CDR3 spans 15 amino acids. The germline V and J ends were trimmed by 3 bases and 4 bases, with 17 bases remaining between them. Germline CDR1 is DFQATT and CDR2 is SNEGSKA (reference sequence). CDR3 amino acids: CSASGQGGKADTQYF. CDR3 DNA: TGCAGTGCTAGTGGGCAGGGCGGTAAAGCAGATACGCAGTATTTT.

The genes are TRBV21-1 and TRBJ1-2; the listed D gene, TRBD1, was not tested against the DNA. TRBV21-1 is termed a pseudogene. The CDR3 runs to 16 residues. The CDR3 nucleotides read TGTGCCAGCAGCAAAGCGGACAGGGGCTCTAACTATGGCTACACCTTC. Protein: CASSKADRGSNYGYTF.